This TCR beta chain was captured by sequencing in a study of regulatory T cells in long-lasting Graves disease listed by TCRdb under 2021. Broadly, across the study: Patients with newly diagnosed Graves' disease had been on antithyroid drugs for under 3 months. This study used TCR sequencing and RNA sequencing of peripheral blood to compare persistent Graves' disease patients against newly diagnosed Graves' disease patients. A total of 33 samples were covered by TCR sequencing, comprising approximately 13 persistent and some 20 newly diagnosed Graves' disease patients. The study took place in China and was registered as a clinical trial.

The meaning of the sample's time point label: newly diagnosed GD, antithyroid drugs for less than 3 months. For both TCR sequencing and RNA sequencing, RNA was extracted from PBMCs in TRIzol. Graves' disease was diagnosed according to American Thyroid Association guidelines. Patients for the study were recruited at an endocrinology department in Xi'an, China. Each patient gave approximately 10 milliliters of peripheral blood, collected in an EDTA anticoagulant tube. PBMCs were isolated by Ficoll Paque Plus density gradient separation without further T cell sorting. An Agilent 2100 Bioanalyzer and agarose gel were used to assess RNA quality, and a NanoDrop 2000 was used to measure RNA concentration. Findings and caveats that apply to the study as a whole: The authors noted that the small sample size was a limitation that may lower accuracy. Compared with newly diagnosed patients, patients with persistent Graves' disease had lower TCR Shannon entropy and fewer highly expanded clones, which suggests clonal expansion. More public clonotypes were shared among persistent patients (2,741) than among newly diagnosed patients (roughly 1,000). TRBV28, TRBJ1-2 and TRBJ2-5 were preferentially used in persistent disease, while TRBV20-1 and TRBJ2-1 were favored in newly diagnosed disease. Sequencing and analysis were restricted to the TCR beta chain. The study examined only peripheral blood because the primary lesion, thyroid tissue, could not be accessed.

With regard to this clonotype: It lacks a known antigen. Per-base qualities were not stored, and no clone one base away is much larger.

The CDR3 numbers 12 residues from cysteine through phenylalanine. Solely the CDR3 DNA is kept, with 36 bases framed from the first base. The germline V gene gives CDR1 as MNHNS and CDR2 as SASEGT. Trimming takes 6 bases from V and 8 bases from J, and the germline ends sit 11 bases apart. Library prep was done by multiplex PCR. The instrument was an Illumina HiSeq 4000. TCR beta libraries were built with iRepertoire HTBI primers and Arm-PCR amplification of CDR3 regions. Before sequencing, the PCR products went through gel purification. Under the source paper's analysis protocol: A total of roughly 67 TRBV and some 13 TRBJ segments were identified across samples and were used for gene usage analysis of CDR3 amino acid clonotypes. Filtered high-quality paired reads were merged into contigs using COPE and FqMerger. BLAST was used to align contigs to IMGT TRBV, TRBD and TRBJ reference genes, and CDR3 was defined according to IMGT. Highly expanded clones were defined as clonotypes with a frequency above 0.1%. Shannon entropy was used to measure repertoire diversity, and the Gini coefficient was used to measure V-J evenness. Clonotypes shared by more than one individual were considered public. The raw public reads went through TCRdb reprocessing: fastp at Q25, MiXCR clone calling, in-frame beta chains kept. Merged by CDR3 protein, the rows form single entries marked with the most common genes and DNA. It is TCRdb's table, rather than the study itself, that gives the V and J calls and clone size. A total of hundreds of thousands of distinct CDR3 sequences appear in this sample, about 16% of them only once. The biggest ten clones account for roughly 25% of the sample.

The same sample was also used in a study of T cells in Graves' hyperthyroidism and ophthalmopathy. As that second study puts it: Stable Graves' hyperthyroidism was defined as the absence of progression to ophthalmopathy over 18 months of follow-up. Hyperthyroidism patients were newly diagnosed, with disease duration under 2 months, and aged 18 to 65 years. Patients with uncontrolled infections, other autoimmune diseases, pregnancy or lactation were excluded. Diagnoses were established on the basis of clinical symptoms, serum thyroxine and TRAb, thyroid ultrasound, and orbital computed tomography. The first round of RT-PCR for the TCR CDR3 was performed with the HTBI primer set and the Qiagen OneStep RT-PCR kit. Most expanded thyroid clonotypes (frequency above 0.001) were also detected in blood, a finding suggesting that blood repertoires may reflect thyroid immune responses. Ophthalmopathy was separated from stable hyperthyroidism by a 13 V-J signature model, with around 90% sensitivity and approximately 81% specificity obtained in cross-validation and 80%/75% obtained in testing. In validation, the model predicted progression to ophthalmopathy a median of about 6.5 months before onset, with approximately 71% sensitivity and 72.22% specificity. To identify distinguishing TCR V-J signatures, a discovery cohort of around 100 patients was used, comprising some 45 with Graves' ophthalmopathy and around 60 with stable Graves' hyperthyroidism. Prospective prediction of ophthalmopathy was tested in an independent validation cohort consisting of 18 to 20 hyperthyroidism patients and around 17 patients who later progressed to ophthalmopathy. The 100 discovery patients were randomly split 7:3 into training and test sets. In addition, the study compared T-cell repertoires in thyroid tissue and in blood from 6 or 7 Graves' hyperthyroidism patients. After blood sampling, hyperthyroidism patients were treated with methimazole at a starting dose of 30 mg daily, and ophthalmopathy patients were treated with high-dose intravenous methylprednisolone. Libraries were constructed in a second round of multiplex PCR, after which size selection and purification were carried out. Sequencing of the libraries was done on an Illumina HiSeq2000 using paired-end 100 bp reads. SOAPnuke was used to process the raw data, removing reads that contained adapters or uncalled bases, had a mean Phred below 15, or lacked an exact match to the constant primer or identifier. High-quality paired reads were merged with COPE v1.2.5, and unique nucleotide sequences were defined as clonotypes. Clonotypes were aligned to IMGT TRBV, TRBD and TRBJ reference segments using MiTCR v1.1. Analysis was restricted to V-J combinations with a frequency above 0.0001, which covered roughly 99% of repertoires. A TCS score was defined as the ratio between F50 (clonal expansion) and ExV (chaos), using BLOSUM62-based TCRdist between CDR3 peptides within each V-J. Welch's t-statistics and random forest reduced fewer than 550 V-J features to 13, which were used in a naive Bayes classifier (R e1071). No statistical method was used to set the sample size in advance, and investigators knew the group allocation. According to the paper, TCR Vbeta CDR3 sequencing was carried out on 120 to 150 peripheral blood samples, which came from 40 to 45 ophthalmopathy, around 75 hyperthyroidism and roughly 17 progressor patients.

The material sequenced was peripheral blood mononuclear cells (PBMCs), taken at new diagnosis, from a patient treated with antithyroid drugs. This TCR came from a woman aged 35-60 years with Graves disease. Donor details come from another sample of the same person, matched by shared clones. The sequence joins TRBV6-1 to TRBJ2-1; D gene: possibly TRBD1, on 6 matching bases. The DNA sequence is as follows: TGTGCCAGCAGACAGGGTGGTGATGAGCAGTTCTTC. It specifies CASRQGGDEQFF.